A single sample gave rise to the 12 T cell receptor beta chains below, sequenced in a study of cytomegalovirus exposure and HLA in healthy donors. Primers: 60 Vbeta forward and 13 Jbeta reverse. Sequencing was performed with immunoSEQ multiplex PCR; in TCRdb, only in-frame clones are kept and a portion is missing. The specimen's table records fewer than 60,000 clones. Sequencing used PBMCs. The receptors originated from a middle-aged woman in good health and CMV-seronegative.

The chain carries TRBV18 and TRBJ2-7, with 8 bases fitting TRBD2. CDR1 KGHSH and CDR2 LQKENI come from the germline V gene. The CDR3 sequence is 15 residues long. The J segment lost 4 bases and the V segment lost 3 bases, leaving 8 bases of the junction unmatched. The CDR3 spells CASSPRGAGVYEQYF. In nucleotides, the CDR3 is TGTGCCAGCTCACCCCGAGGAGCGGGAGTGTACGAGCAGTACTTC.

The chain joins TRBV6-4 to TRBJ1-2, with TRBD1 as a possible D gene (5 bases). CDR3 length: 13 residues. Germline-derived CDR1 and CDR2 are MRHNA and SNTAGT. The germline V and J ends were trimmed by 6 bases and 5 bases, with 13 bases remaining between them. CDR3 sequence (DNA): TGTGCCAGCAGCGCAGGAAAGGGGTATGGCTACACCTTC. This gives the protein CASSAGKGYGYTF.

The genes are TRBV11-2 and TRBJ2-2; 7 bases are a match to TRBD2. The CDR3 contains 15 residues. V dropped 1 base and J dropped 5; count of bases not matched to a gene: 4. The germline CDR1 and CDR2 sequences are SGHAT and FQNNGV. CDR3 protein: CASSLAGGWTGELFF. In DNA, the CDR3 is TGTGCCAGCAGCTTAGCGGGAGGTTGGACCGGGGAGCTGTTTTTT.

The CDR3: CASSAGVDSSYEQYF. CDR3 nucleotides: TGTGCCAGCAGTGCGGGTGTGGACAGCTCCTACGAGCAGTACTTC. The V gene is TRBV11-1, the J gene TRBJ2-7; possible D gene TRBD1, 6 bases. Germline assignment: CDR1 SGHAT and CDR2 FQDESV (reference sequence). The CDR3 has 15 amino acids. Between the trimmed V and J ends, which lost 6 bases and 0 bases, there was a span of 15 bases.

This chain connects TRBV18 to TRBJ1-2; 7 nucleotides align to TRBD1. The CDR3 is 15 residues long. The trim removed 4 bases at V and 6 bases at J, leaving 11 bases unmatched. Germline CDR1 KGHSH, CDR2 LQKENI. In DNA, the CDR3 is TGTGCCAGCTCACGACAGGGAAACGAAGGAAATGGCTACACCTTC. As protein: CASSRQGNEGNGYTF.

The J gene is TRBJ2-1, the V gene TRBV9, with 14 bases that match TRBD2. The CDR3 is made up of 20 amino acids. V was clipped by 0 bases and J by 7 bases; unmatched bases: 15. CDR1 SGDLS and CDR2 YYNGEE come from the germline V gene. CDR3 residues: CASSVGSGLAGVRSVNEQFF. In DNA, the CDR3 is TGTGCCAGCAGCGTAGGTTCGGGACTAGCGGGAGTTAGGTCCGTAAATGAGCAGTTCTTC. Drawing the rest from reference TRBV9 and TRBJ2-1, the complete variable domain is DSGVTQTPKHLITATGQRVTLRCSPRSGDLSVYWYQQSLDQGLQFLIQYYNGEERAKGNILERFSAQQFPDLHSELNLSSLELGDSALYFCASSVGSGLAGVRSVNEQFFGPGTRLTVL.

This clone counts as medium-sized by frequency. The chain links TRBV19 to TRBJ2-3; 10 bases align to TRBD1. CDR1 is LNHDA and CDR2 is SQIVND in the germline V gene (reference sequence). V lost 2 bases, J lost 0 bases, and 5 bases stayed unmatched. This CDR3 is built from 17 residues. The CDR3 spells CASSITGTGASTDTQYF. The DNA for the CDR3 is TGTGCCAGTAGTATAACGGGGACAGGGGCTAGCACAGATACGCAGTATTTT.

The chain recombines TRBV2 with TRBJ1-5; the D gene is possibly TRBD1 (5 bases). Germline CDR1 and CDR2: SNHLY and FYNNEI. The CDR3 runs to 14 residues. V lost 8 bases and J lost 4, with 15 bases in between. The CDR3 is CASQVDSRNQPQHF. CDR3 sequence (DNA): TGTGCCAGCCAGGTAGACAGTCGAAATCAGCCCCAGCATTTT.

This sequence joins TRBV5-1 and TRBJ1-1; perhaps TRBD1 as D (6 bases). This CDR3 spans 14 amino acids. Trimming took 1 base from V and 3 from J, leaving 10 bases between them. CDR1 is SGHRS and CDR2 is YFSETQ in the germline V gene. Here the CDR3 reads CASSLFAGDTEAFF. CDR3 in DNA: TGCGCCAGCAGCTTGTTCGCAGGGGACACTGAAGCTTTCTTT.

J is TRBJ2-5 and V is TRBV11-1; the D gene is possibly TRBD2 (6 bases). Germline V gene sequence: CDR1 SGHAT, CDR2 FQDESV (reference sequence). V shed 7 bases and J shed 7 bases, with 19 bases lying between them. This CDR3 comprises 14 residues. CDR3 loop: CASTHSEGMGTQYF. The CDR3 bases are TGTGCCAGCACCCATTCGGAGGGGATGGGGACCCAGTACTTC.

The chain couples TRBV5-5 to TRBJ1-4, with 12 bases identical to TRBD1. The V gene's germline CDR1 is SGHKS and CDR2 YYEKEE (reference sequence). This CDR3 is built from 15 residues. Trimming at V came to 2 bases and at J to 6 bases, leaving 2 bases not matched to a gene. The CDR3 reads CASSLGTGGYEKLFF. Here the CDR3 DNA reads TGTGCCAGCAGCTTAGGGACAGGGGGCTATGAAAAACTGTTTTTT.

The gene calls are TRBV9 and TRBJ1-1, with TRBD1 as a possible D gene (5 bases). Germline CDR1 is SGDLS and CDR2 is YYNGEE. The V end was cut by 0 bases, the J end by 8 bases, with 17 bases between. This CDR3 has 15 amino acids. The CDR3 DNA reads as TGTGCCAGCAGCGTAGGACGGGGAGGGGAAGCGGAAGCTTTCTTT. Amino acids: CASSVGRGGEAEAFF.